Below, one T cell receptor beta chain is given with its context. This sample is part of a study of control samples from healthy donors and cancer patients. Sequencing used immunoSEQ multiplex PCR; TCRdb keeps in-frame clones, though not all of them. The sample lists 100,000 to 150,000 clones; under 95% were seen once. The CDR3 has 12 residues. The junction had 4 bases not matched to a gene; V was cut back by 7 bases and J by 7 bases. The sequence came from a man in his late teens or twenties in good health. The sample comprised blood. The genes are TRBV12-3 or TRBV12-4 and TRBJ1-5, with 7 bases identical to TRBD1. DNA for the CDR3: TGTGCCAGCAAGGGGGCAGAACAGCCCCAGCATTTT. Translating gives CASKGAEQPQHF.